This T cell receptor beta chain was retrieved from a study of molecular identifiers for immune sequencing clone quantification. In the study overall: Replicate RNA from about 20,000 or 100,000 naive CD8 T cells formed five aliquots; four were sequenced.

The table lists this clonotype with many counts. CDR3 length equals 15 residues. The J segment lost 1 base and the V segment lost 0 bases, leaving 4 bases of the junction unmatched. In germline, CDR1 is DFQATT, CDR2 SNEGSKA (reference sequence). TCRdb used MiXCR to reprocess the PCR reads, holding one entry per CDR3 protein. The sample holds tens of thousands of distinct CDR3 sequences, roughly a fifth seen once. Based on a CD8+CD4-CCR7+CD45RA+ profile, naive CD8 T cells were sorted. The rearrangement uses TRBV20-1 and TRBJ2-3; 7 bases match TRBD2. The clonotype was recovered from a human donor in good health. Some libraries in this study had Jurkat cell RNA spiked in. Sequencing input: naive CD8+ T cells from blood, with Jurkat cell RNA spiked in. Regarding subset: FACS-sorted CD8+CD4-CCR7+CD45RA+ naive T cells. The CDR3 DNA follows: TGCAGTGCTAGAGATTGGAGCGGGGGCACAGATACGCAGTATTTT. This codes for CSARDWSGGTDTQYF.